This T cell receptor (beta chain) was found in a study of response to subunit inactivated influenza vaccine. CDR1 is DFQATT, CDR2 SNEGSKA, per germline (reference sequence). With 3 bases removed from V and 10 bases from J, the gap between germline ends came to 19 bases. CDR3 length: 14 residues. Each CDR3 protein gets one entry after TCRdb re-called the RT-PCR reads with MiXCR. The sample lists about 570,000 distinct CDR3 sequences; around 10% were seen once. General study points: Authors suggested few new T cells are recruited by each seasonal influenza vaccination.

This clonotype was counted between two and nine times. Its antigen is still unknown. The same data also contributed to another study, on T cells expressing NK-cell markers. That publication notes: As the method of synthesis, 5'RACE template switching with UMIs yielded TCR beta cDNA. The study drew TCR beta repertoires from sorted CD3+CD56+NKG2C+, CD3+CD56+NKG2C- and CD3+CD56-NKG2C+ T cells. The authors sequenced eight donors, of whom seven were HCMV-seropositive and one was seronegative. There were several donors in whom these clonotypes also led the CD3+CD56-NKG2C+ fraction.

The sequencing used PBMCs from blood, collected on the day of vaccination. The chain joins TRBV20-1 to TRBJ2-1, with D tentatively TRBD1 (6 bases). This clonotype was obtained from a man aged 50-59 years who received an inactivated influenza vaccine. The CDR3 coding sequence is TGCAGTGCTAGTAAGGGGGACGCCGTCCGAGAGCAGTTCTTC. Translated, it gives CSASKGDAVREQFF.